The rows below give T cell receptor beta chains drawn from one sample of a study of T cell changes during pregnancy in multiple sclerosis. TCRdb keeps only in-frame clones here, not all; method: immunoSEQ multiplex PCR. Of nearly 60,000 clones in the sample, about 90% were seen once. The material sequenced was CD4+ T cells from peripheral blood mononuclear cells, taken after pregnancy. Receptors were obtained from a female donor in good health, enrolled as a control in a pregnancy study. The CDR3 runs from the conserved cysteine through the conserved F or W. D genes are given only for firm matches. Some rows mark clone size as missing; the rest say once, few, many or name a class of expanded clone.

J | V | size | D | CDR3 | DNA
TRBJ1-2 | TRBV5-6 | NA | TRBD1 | CASSLERGLDGYTF | TGTGCCAGCAGCTTGGAAAGGGGGCTGGATGGCTACACCTTC
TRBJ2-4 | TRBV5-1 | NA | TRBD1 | CASSPGQGGMYIQYF | TGCGCCAGCAGCCCGGGACAGGGGGGGATGTACATTCAGTACTTC
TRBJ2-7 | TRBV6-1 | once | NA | CASSPIRYYEQYF | TGTGCCAGCAGTCCTATCCGTTACTACGAGCAGTACTTC
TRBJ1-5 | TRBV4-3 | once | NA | CASSPNYRNQPQHF | TGCGCCAGCAGCCCCAACTACAGGAATCAGCCCCAGCATTTT
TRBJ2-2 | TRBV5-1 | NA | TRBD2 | CASSLGTSGGAVSGELFF | TGCGCCAGCAGCTTGGGGACTAGCGGGGGGGCCGTCTCCGGGGAGCTGTTTTTT
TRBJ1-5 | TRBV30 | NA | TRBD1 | CAWSWGADRDENQPQHF | TGTGCCTGGAGTTGGGGGGCCGACAGGGACGAGAATCAGCCCCAGCATTTT
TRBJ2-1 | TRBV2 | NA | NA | CASSRRTAIYNEQFF | TGTGCCAGCAGTCGGAGGACAGCCATTTACAATGAGCAGTTCTTC
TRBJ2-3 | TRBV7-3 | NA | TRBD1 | CASSLTGLGTDTQYF | TGTGCCAGCAGCTTGACAGGGTTGGGCACAGATACGCAGTATTTT
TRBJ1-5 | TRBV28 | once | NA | CASSFVPGNSNQPQHF | TGTGCCAGCAGTTTCGTACCGGGAAATAGCAATCAGCCCCAGCATTTT
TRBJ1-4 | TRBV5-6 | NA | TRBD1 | CASSSMTGLLEKLFF | TGTGCCAGCAGCTCTATGACAGGGCTGCTGGAAAAACTGTTTTTT
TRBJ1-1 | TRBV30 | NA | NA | CAWSVRPGTEAFF | TGTGCCTGGAGTGTACGACCGGGGACTGAAGCTTTCTTT